A single sample is the source of the 11 T cell receptor beta chains below, sequenced in a study of human T cells and chemical hapten exposure. Noted time point: pre-sensitization, week 0. Treatment of the sample: therapeutic diphenylcyclopropenone sensitization with weekly scalp DPC. TCRdb re-derived calls from the RACE reads in MiXCR, one entry per CDR3 protein. This repertoire shows under 200,000 distinct CDR3 sequences, almost 30% found once; its top ten account for nearly 3%. Sample: whole blood, taken in connection with sensitization to the hapten diphenylcyclopropenone (DPC). These TCRs come from a woman in her 30s with alopecia areata. Some clones in this sample may be carry-over from other donors' samples.

The gene calls are TRBV11-1 and TRBJ2-2; D not resolved. CDR3 size: 15 residues. CDR1 and CDR2 from the germline V gene are SGHAT and FQDESV (reference sequence). V lost 1 base, J lost 2 bases, and 8 bases lay in between. The CDR3 region is CASSLGQANTGELFF. Here the CDR3 DNA reads TGTGCCAGCAGCTTAGGGCAGGCCAACACCGGGGAGCTGTTTTTT. Filled out from reference TRBV11-1 and TRBJ2-2, the complete variable domain reads EAEVAQSPRYKITEKSQAVAFWCDPISGHATLYWYRQILGQGPELLVQFQDESVVDDSQLPKDRFSAERLKGVDSTLKIQPAELGDSAMYLCASSLGQANTGELFFGEGSRLTVL.

The chain combines TRBV20-1 with TRBJ1-2; maybe TRBD1 (6 bases). Per germline, CDR1 DFQATT and CDR2 SNEGSKA (reference sequence). The V end lost 3 bases, the J end lost 4 bases, and 12 bases lay between the germline ends. The CDR3 spans 13 residues. The CDR3 reads CSASEGGGYGYTF. The CDR3 bases are TGCAGTGCTAGTGAGGGAGGGGGCTATGGCTACACCTTC.

In this sample, this clonotype turned up a few times. The chain joins TRBV10-3 to TRBJ2-1; 11 bases align to TRBD1. Germline-derived CDR1 and CDR2 are ENHRY and SYGVKD. V shed 4 bases, J shed 10 bases, and the junction held 6 bases outside the gene matches. The CDR3 has 14 residues. The CDR3 DNA reads TGTGCCATCAGTGCCCGGACAGGGGGCGAGGAGCAGTTCTTC. Encoded protein: CAISARTGGEEQFF.

This clonotype was observed once. The chain is built from TRBV9 and TRBJ1-1, with D perhaps matching TRBD1 (5 bases). The V gene lost 0 bases and the J gene lost 0 bases, with 12 bases spanning the gap. CDR1 and CDR2 from the germline V gene are SGDLS and YYNGEE. CDR3 length equals 16 residues. The CDR3 sequence is CASSVAPDRLNTEAFF. CDR3 sequence (DNA): TGTGCCAGCAGCGTAGCCCCCGACAGACTGAACACTGAAGCTTTCTTT.

This clonotype was recorded a few times. This chain joins TRBV5-5 and TRBJ1-1; D not resolved. Trimming pared 4 bases from V and 7 bases from J, leaving 8 bases between. CDR1 SGHKS and CDR2 YYEKEE come from the germline V gene (reference sequence). The length of the CDR3 is 11 residues. The DNA of the CDR3 is TGTGCCAGCAGCGTCGGGGTTGAAGCTTTCTTT. Its translation: CASSVGVEAFF.

V gene TRBV29-1 combines with J gene TRBJ1-2, with a tentative D call TRBD1 (6 bases). V lost 0 bases, J lost 4 bases, and 12 bases lay in between. The CDR3 is made up of 14 amino acids. Germline V gives CDR1 SQVTM, CDR2 ANQGSEA. The CDR3 sequence: CSVEETGRSYGYTF. As DNA, the CDR3 is TGCAGCGTTGAAGAAACAGGGAGAAGCTATGGCTACACCTTC.

The rearrangement links TRBV11-2 to TRBJ1-1; D gene ambiguous. Germline loops: CDR1 SGHAT, CDR2 FQNNGV. V was shortened by 4 bases and J by 1 base, with 13 bases between the two germline ends. This CDR3 contains 15 residues. CDR3 nucleotides: TGTGCCAGCAGCTCCCAGCGACGCACGAACACTGAAGCTTTCTTT. Residues: CASSSQRRTNTEAFF.

The table lists this clonotype with a few counts. The V call is TRBV4-1, the J call TRBJ2-7, with D possibly matching TRBD1 (5 bases). Trimming cost V 1 base and J 4 bases, with 8 bases left between them. The CDR3 has 13 amino acids. Per the germline V gene, CDR1 is MGHRA and CDR2 is YSYEKL. This CDR3 reads CASSQASGYEQYF. The CDR3 nucleotides are TGCGCCAGCAGCCAAGCCTCAGGGTACGAGCAGTACTTC.

The table lists this clonotype with many counts. The chain has TRBV28 and TRBJ1-4; D remains unclear. The V end was cut by 6 bases, the J end by 11 bases, with 10 bases between. Germline CDR1 reads MDHEN; CDR2 reads SYDVKM. The CDR3 loop spans 11 amino acids. CDR3 sequence (DNA): TGTGCCAGCAGCGACATGAAGAAACTGTTTTTT. Amino acids: CASSDMKKLFF. Full variable domain (outside the CDR3, taken from reference TRBV28 and TRBJ1-4): DVKVTQSSRYLVKRTGEKVFLECVQDMDHENMFWYRQDPGLGLRLIYFSYDVKMKEKGDIPEGYSVSREKKERFSLILESASTNQTSMYLCASSDMKKLFFGSGTQLSVL.

The rearrangement uses TRBV28 and TRBJ2-1; D is tentatively TRBD1 or TRBD2 (5 bases each). The CDR3 consists of 13 residues. The germline V gene encodes CDR1 MDHEN and CDR2 SYDVKM. The germline V and J ends were trimmed by 11 bases and 8 bases, with 19 bases remaining between them. The DNA for the CDR3 is TGTGCCTTCATAATAGGGGACGCCCATGAGCAGTTCTTC. Residues: CAFIIGDAHEQFF. Full variable domain (outside the CDR3, taken from reference TRBV28 and TRBJ2-1): DVKVTQSSRYLVKRTGEKVFLECVQDMDHENMFWYRQDPGLGLRLIYFSYDVKMKEKGDIPEGYSVSREKKERFSLILESASTNQTSMYLCAFIIGDAHEQFFGPGTRLTVL.

This clonotype turned up a few times. This rearrangement joins TRBV9 to TRBJ2-1; maybe TRBD2 (5 bases). Germline CDR1 and CDR2: SGDLS and YYNGEE. The CDR3 runs to 13 residues. With 7 bases removed from V and 3 bases from J, the gap between germline ends came to 11 bases. This CDR3 reads CASSAAHYNEQFF. The CDR3 coding sequence is TGTGCCAGCTCAGCGGCGCACTACAATGAGCAGTTCTTC.